A selection of T cell receptor beta chains follows, all from one sample in a study of Graves' ophthalmopathy and Graves' hyperthyroidism. TCRdb fed the multiplex PCR reads into MiXCR, producing one record per CDR3 protein. The data hold 150,000 or so distinct CDR3 sequences, with 37% observed a single time. The source material was peripheral blood. These TCRs come from a middle-aged woman with Graves' ophthalmopathy. Both conserved end residues are part of each CDR3. The D gene is left open where the match is weak. Rows give clone size only sometimes, using once, few, many, or a class for an expanded clone.

cdr3_length	v_call	clone_size	j_call	d_call	cdr3_nt	cdr3_aa
13	TRBV7-2	many	TRBJ1-5	.	TGTGCCAGCAGCCCGTTGGGAGTACAGCCCCAGCATTTT	CASSPLGVQPQHF
15	TRBV28	.	TRBJ1-6	.	TGTGCCAGCAGTTTAGGAGGAGGGGGAAATTCACCCCTCCACTTT	CASSLGGGGNSPLHF
15	TRBV28	.	TRBJ2-7	TRBD2	TGTGCCAGCAGGCAAACTAGCGCTAATTCCTACGAGCAGTACTTC	CASRQTSANSYEQYF
14	TRBV29-1	many	TRBJ1-2	TRBD1	TGCAGCGTTGCTCCGACACAGGGGGCGGATGGCTACACCTTC	CSVAPTQGADGYTF
14	TRBV19	many	TRBJ1-5	.	TGTGCCAGTAGTATCGGCAGGGGTGGGCAGCCCCAGCATTTT	CASSIGRGGQPQHF
16	TRBV6-1	.	TRBJ2-7	TRBD2	TGTGCCAGCAGTAGCCAGACTAGCGGGAGACCCTACGAGCAGTACTTC	CASSSQTSGRPYEQYF
13	TRBV6-1	.	TRBJ2-7	.	TGTGCCAGCAGTGCACAGGTCTCCTACGAGCAGTACTTC	CASSAQVSYEQYF
14	TRBV7-2	.	TRBJ2-7	.	TGTGCCAGCAGCTTAGATTTAGGGCACGACGAGCAGTACTTC	CASSLDLGHDEQYF
13	TRBV6-2/TRBV6-3	.	TRBJ2-7	.	TGTGCCAGCAGTTACGTAAGTCAGGGCGAGCAGTACTTC	CASSYVSQGEQYF
14	TRBV5-1	once	TRBJ2-5	.	TGCGCCAGCAGCTTGGGAAGACCCGGGGAGACCCAGTACTTC	CASSLGRPGETQYF
12	TRBV6-1	.	TRBJ1-1	.	TGTGCCAGCAGTGAGGGTCAGAGGAGAGCTTTCTTT	CASSEGQRRAFF
18	TRBV6-2/TRBV6-3	.	TRBJ2-1	TRBD2	TGTGCCAGCAGTTACAGTCCGAGGACGGGGGGGCCCTACAATGAGCAGTTCTTC	CASSYSPRTGGPYNEQFF
14	TRBV20-1	.	TRBJ1-1	.	TGCAGTGCTAGAGATCAGCAGAAAAACACTGAAGCTTTCTTT	CSARDQQKNTEAFF
14	TRBV6-5	many	TRBJ1-2	.	TGTGCCAGCAGTTACTCCTCAGGGAGGGATGGCTACACCTTC	CASSYSSGRDGYTF
15	TRBV28	.	TRBJ1-2	TRBD1	TGTGCCAGCAGGCCCCCGGGACAGGGAGGACGGGGCTACACCTTC	CASRPPGQGGRGYTF
16	TRBV5-5	many	TRBJ1-5	.	TGTGCCAGCGGGGAGAGACAGACCTTAAACAATCAGCCCCAGCATTTT	CASGERQTLNNQPQHF
15	TRBV7-8	.	TRBJ2-7	.	TGTGCCAGCAGTTTCCCTCCTCCGGAGGGCCACGAGCAGTACTTC	CASSFPPPEGHEQYF
16	TRBV9	.	TRBJ2-7	TRBD2	TGTGCCAGCAGCCAACACGGGACTAGCGGGGCCTACGAGCAGTACTTC	CASSQHGTSGAYEQYF
16	TRBV18	.	TRBJ1-3	.	TGTGCCAGCTCACCAAACGGACAGCGCTCTGGAAACACCATATATTTT	CASSPNGQRSGNTIYF
13	TRBV6-4	.	TRBJ2-6	.	TGTGCCACCGGGACCTCTGGGGCCAACGTCCTGACTTTC	CATGTSGANVLTF
16	TRBV7-2	many	TRBJ1-6	.	TGTGCCAGCAGCCTCCGGGAGGGGTTGACGGGGACACCCCTCCACTTT	CASSLREGLTGTPLHF
15	TRBV6-2/TRBV6-3	.	TRBJ1-5	.	TGTGCCAGCAGTTACGGGCAGTATAGCAATCAGCCCCAGCATTTT	CASSYGQYSNQPQHF
16	TRBV6-5	.	TRBJ2-7	.	TGTGCCAGCAGTTCCCCCCAGACAGGTTACTCCTACGAGCAGCACTTC	CASSSPQTGYSYEQHF
15	TRBV29-1	.	TRBJ2-2	TRBD1	TGCAGCGTAATTTCAGACAGGGGCCCCACCGGGGAGCTGTTTTTT	CSVISDRGPTGELFF
14	TRBV12-3/TRBV12-4	.	TRBJ1-1	.	TGTGCCAGCAGTTCCCGGACTGGGAGCACTGAAGCTTTCTTT	CASSSRTGSTEAFF
16	TRBV7-8	.	TRBJ2-2	TRBD1	TGTGCCAGCAGCGCAACAGGGGGCGCGGGCACCGGGGAGCTGTTTTTT	CASSATGGAGTGELFF
13	TRBV19	many	TRBJ2-2	.	TGTGCCAGTAGTATTTCACTCCGCCGGGAGCTGTTTTTT	CASSISLRRELFF
15	TRBV9	.	TRBJ1-1	.	TGTGCCAGCAGCGGGCAACAGGGCCTGAACACTGAAGCTTTCTTT	CASSGQQGLNTEAFF
13	TRBV5-8	many	TRBJ1-2	TRBD1	TGTGCCAGCAGCCCGGACAGGGCCCATGGCTACACCTTC	CASSPDRAHGYTF
15	TRBV12-3/TRBV12-4	many	TRBJ2-5	.	TGTGCCAGCAGCCGGGGTAACCCCGCGAGAGAGACCCAGTACTTC	CASSRGNPARETQYF
14	TRBV6-5	few	TRBJ1-1	.	TGTGCCAGCAGTTACTCGAAAGTCTCCACTGAAGCTTTCTTT	CASSYSKVSTEAFF
13	TRBV6-2/TRBV6-3	many	TRBJ1-2	TRBD1	TGTGCCAGCAGAGGGGACAGGGTGGACGGCTACACCTTC	CASRGDRVDGYTF
14	TRBV6-1	few	TRBJ2-7	TRBD2	TGTGCCAGCATTCGCGGACTAGCGGGAGACGAGCAGTACTTC	CASIRGLAGDEQYF
14	TRBV29-1	.	TRBJ1-1	.	TGCAGCGTTGTGTTCCAGGGTATGAACACTGAAGCTTTCTTT	CSVVFQGMNTEAFF
15	TRBV12-3/TRBV12-4	once	TRBJ2-7	TRBD2	TGTGCCAGCAGCCTGACTACTAGCGGGAGACTCGAGCAGTACTTC	CASSLTTSGRLEQYF
12	TRBV6-1	.	TRBJ2-7	.	TGTGCCAGCAGAAAGGACTCCTACGAGCAGTACTTC	CASRKDSYEQYF
16	TRBV10-1	many	TRBJ1-1	.	TGCGCCAGCAGTGACCAAGGACAGACATTGAACACTGAAGCTTTCTTT	CASSDQGQTLNTEAFF
11	TRBV12-3/TRBV12-4	many	TRBJ1-6	.	TGTGCCAGCAGTCGACATTCACCCCTCCACTTT	CASSRHSPLHF
14	TRBV5-1	.	TRBJ1-5	TRBD1	TGCGCCAGCAGCGCAGGGACAGGAAATCAGCCCCAGCATTTT	CASSAGTGNQPQHF
17	TRBV6-1	.	TRBJ1-1	.	TGTGCCAGCAGTGTTCCTTCGTGGAGCCGGGGGAACACTGAAGCTTTCTTT	CASSVPSWSRGNTEAFF
14	TRBV20-1	many	TRBJ1-5	TRBD1	TGCAGTGCCGCACAGGGGGCTGGCAATCAGCCCCAGCATTTT	CSAAQGAGNQPQHF
12	TRBV12-3/TRBV12-4	.	TRBJ2-7	.	TGTGCCAGCAGCTTACCGTTCACCGAGCAGTACTTC	CASSLPFTEQYF
15	TRBV6-2/TRBV6-3	.	TRBJ1-6	.	TGTGCCAGCAGACGACCCGGAGCCCCTAATTCACCCCTCCACTTT	CASRRPGAPNSPLHF
12	TRBV7-2	many	TRBJ2-2	.	TGTGCCAGCAGCTTAGCCCTCGGGGAGCTGTTTTTT	CASSLALGELFF
13	TRBV20-1	.	TRBJ2-7	.	TGCAGTGCTAGTGATCCGACGCGGGGCGAGCAGTACTTC	CSASDPTRGEQYF
18	TRBV6-2/TRBV6-3	.	TRBJ1-2	TRBD1	TGTGCCAGCAGTTACCGTGCAGCCCGGGACAGCTCTTCTTTTGGCTACACCTTC	CASSYRAARDSSSFGYTF
13	TRBV6-1	many	TRBJ1-2	TRBD1	TGTGCCAGCAGGCGACAGGGGAGCTATGGCTACACCTTC	CASRRQGSYGYTF
15	TRBV6-2/TRBV6-3	.	TRBJ1-1	TRBD1	TGTGCCAGCAGTGAGCGGACAGGGGTGAACACTGAAGCTTTCTTT	CASSERTGVNTEAFF
15	TRBV28	many	TRBJ1-1	.	TGTGCCAGCAGCAGATTAAGGCTTTCGAACACTGAAGCTTTCTTT	CASSRLRLSNTEAFF
12	TRBV29-1	many	TRBJ1-1	.	TGCAGCGTTCGGTCAGGGAACACTGAAGCTTTCTTT	CSVRSGNTEAFF
16	TRBV20-1	many	TRBJ2-7	TRBD2	TGCAGTGCTAGCCTACTAAGAGCGGGATATCCCTACGAGCAGTACTTC	CSASLLRAGYPYEQYF
13	TRBV11-2	many	TRBJ1-3	.	TGTGCCAGCAGCCCGCCGGGTGGAAACACCATATATTTT	CASSPPGGNTIYF
17	TRBV12-3/TRBV12-4	.	TRBJ1-5	TRBD1	TGTGCCAGCAGCCCAGCGCACGGGACAGGGTCGTTATGGTCCCAGCATTTT	CASSPAHGTGSLWSQHF
16	TRBV12-3/TRBV12-4	once	TRBJ1-3	.	TGTGCCAGCAGTTTTCCGGGGAGCCTCTCTGGAAACACCATATATTTT	CASSFPGSLSGNTIYF